Listed here are 26 T cell receptor beta chains from one sample, sequenced in a study of blood T cell repertoires in COVID-19. The table came from immunoSEQ multiplex PCR; TCRdb's copy has only in-frame clones and leaves some out. The sample has some 50,000 clones; approximately 80% are singletons. Sequenced: peripheral blood. The receptors were sampled from a man aged 50 to 60 with acute or convalescent COVID-19.

The V and J genes are TRBV7-3 and TRBJ2-1; 7 nucleotides match TRBD2. CDR1 and CDR2 from the germline V gene are SGHTA and FQGTGA. The length of the CDR3 is 17 residues. Trimming removed 3 bases from V and 8 bases from J; junction bases left unmatched: 16. The CDR3 region is CASSLTSSRGAGDEQFF. The CDR3 DNA follows: TGTGCCAGCAGCTTGACCTCTTCCCGCGGGGCGGGGGATGAGCAGTTCTTC.

The chain uses TRBV18 and TRBJ1-5; TRBD1 aligns across 9 bases. Germline V lookup: CDR1 KGHSH, CDR2 LQKENI. V shed 5 bases and J 4 bases; nucleotides not matched to a gene: 3. This CDR3 is built from 14 residues. Here the CDR3 reads CASSSGQGNQPQHF. The CDR3 DNA is TGTGCCAGCTCATCAGGACAGGGGAATCAGCCCCAGCATTTT.

V gene TRBV2 combines with J gene TRBJ1-4; D possibly corresponds to TRBD1 (6 bases). This CDR3 contains 13 residues. Germline lookup yields CDR1 SNHLY and CDR2 FYNNEI. With 5 bases removed from V and 8 bases from J, the gap between germline ends came to 12 bases. The CDR3 DNA reads TGTGCCAGCAGTCAGGGGTGGGAGGAAAAACTGTTTTTT. Amino acid sequence: CASSQGWEEKLFF.

The chain is built from TRBV3-1 (or the pseudogene TRBV3-2) and TRBJ1-2, with a weak D call TRBD1 (6 bases). The germline V gene encodes CDR1 LGHDT and CDR2 YNNKEL (reference sequence). V was pared by 6 bases and J by 7 bases, with 15 bases between. This CDR3 is built from 13 residues. CDR3 nucleotides: TGTGCCAGCAGATATCAGGGGAGAGGTGGCTACACCTTC. This translates into CASRYQGRGGYTF.

The rearrangement links TRBV7-8 to TRBJ1-2; 7 nucleotides match TRBD1. Germline CDR1 and CDR2: SGHVS and FQNEAQ. This CDR3 comprises 15 residues. V was pared by 2 bases and J by 6 bases, with 9 bases of the junction left unmatched. Here the CDR3 DNA reads TGTGCCAGCAGCTTAAGGGCGGGACAGAGCCATGGCTACACCTTC. Protein product: CASSLRAGQSHGYTF.

The rearrangement joins TRBV27 to TRBJ2-2; 10 bases agree with TRBD2. Trimming cost V 3 bases and J 4 bases; bases outside gene matches: 5. CDR3 length equals 16 residues. CDR1 MNHEY and CDR2 SMNVEV come from the germline V gene (reference sequence). The CDR3 nucleotides read TGTGCCAGCAGTTTCGGGGCTAGCGGGGGCACCGGGGAGCTGTTTTTT. It codes for CASSFGASGGTGELFF.

This clone came up a few times. CDR3 sequence reads: CASSELDRNGELFF. CDR3 coding DNA: TGTGCCAGCAGTGAATTGGACAGGAACGGGGAGCTGTTTTTT. The chain uses TRBV25-1 and TRBJ2-2; 7 positions match TRBD1. The germline CDR1 and CDR2 sequences are MGHDK and SYGVNS. V lost 1 base and J lost 7; bases outside the gene matches: 3. The CDR3 runs to 14 residues.

The J gene is TRBJ1-6, the V gene TRBV5-6; D is uncertain. Per germline, CDR1 SGHDT and CDR2 YYEEEE. This CDR3 region has 15 residues. Trimming stripped 2 bases from V and 7 bases from J, with 13 bases between. The CDR3 region has the DNA TGTGCCAGCAGCTTCGGAAGGCTGGAGAATTCACCCCTCCACTTT. This codes for CASSFGRLENSPLHF.

The chain is built from TRBV3-1 (or the pseudogene TRBV3-2) and TRBJ1-5; TRBD1 is a possible D gene (5 bases). Germline V gives CDR1 LGHDT, CDR2 YNNKEL (reference sequence). The V end lost 0 bases, the J end lost 2 bases, and 11 bases lay between the germline ends. CDR3 length: 16 residues. The CDR3 protein is CASSQDWGRGNQPQHF. The DNA for the CDR3 is TGTGCCAGCAGCCAAGATTGGGGCAGGGGCAATCAGCCCCAGCATTTT.

The chain employs TRBV6-5 and TRBJ2-7; a weak D match, TRBD1 (5 bases). The CDR3 is 15 residues long. Germline lookup yields CDR1 MNHEY and CDR2 SVGAGI. The V end lost 6 bases, the J end lost 3 bases, and 18 bases lay between the germline ends. The CDR3 spells CASSFRVPTVYEQYF. For the CDR3, the DNA is TGTGCCAGCAGCTTCCGGGTCCCGACAGTCTACGAGCAGTACTTC.

This clone appeared once. V usage is TRBV5-1 and J usage is TRBJ1-6, with TRBD1 matching over 8 bases. This CDR3 has 16 residues. Germline V gives CDR1 SGHRS, CDR2 YFSETQ. The J segment lost 3 bases and the V segment lost 5 bases, leaving 7 bases of the junction unmatched. CDR3 region: CASSFGTGLYNSPLHF. The CDR3 DNA reads as TGCGCCAGCAGTTTCGGGACAGGCCTCTATAATTCACCCCTCCACTTT.

The V and J genes are TRBV19 and TRBJ2-5; TRBD2 agrees at 8 bases. Germline CDR1 and CDR2: LNHDA and SQIVND (reference sequence). V shed 5 bases, J shed 2 bases, and the junction held 16 bases outside the gene matches. This CDR3 is 18 amino acids long. The CDR3 reads CASSPGGASGYKQETQYF. The CDR3 DNA reads TGTGCCAGTAGTCCGGGGGGGGCTAGCGGGTATAAACAAGAGACCCAGTACTTC.

J is TRBJ2-2 and V is TRBV19; 8 nucleotides agree with TRBD1. Germline V gives CDR1 LNHDA, CDR2 SQIVND (reference sequence). V lost 7 bases, J lost 0 bases, and 7 bases stayed unmatched. The CDR3 runs 16 residues. This CDR3 reads CASTNTQGANTGELFF. CDR3 nucleotides: TGTGCCAGTACCAATACACAGGGGGCGAACACCGGGGAGCTGTTTTTT. Complete variable domain (other parts from reference TRBV19 and TRBJ2-2): DGGITQSPKYLFRKEGQNVTLSCEQNLNHDAMYWYRQDPGQGLRLIYYSQIVNDFQKGDIAEGYSVSREKKESFPLTVTSAQKNPTAFYLCASTNTQGANTGELFFGEGSRLTVL.

This clone was observed once. This rearrangement joins TRBV7-2 to TRBJ1-2; 7 bases match TRBD1. Germline CDR1 and CDR2: SGHTA and FQGNSA. Germline trimming cut 4 bases from V and 4 bases from J; bases unmatched to any gene: 9. The CDR3 is 15 residues long. CDR3 in amino acids: CASSWKRQGTYGYTF. CDR3 DNA sequence: TGTGCCAGCAGCTGGAAGAGACAGGGAACCTATGGCTACACCTTC.

This sequence joins TRBV10-2 and TRBJ2-7, with D maybe TRBD1 (6 bases). This CDR3 has 13 residues. V lost 5 bases and J lost 2, with 10 bases in between. From germline, CDR1 is WSHSY and CDR2 SAAADI. The CDR3 DNA is TGCGCCAGCAGTTGGGACACTCCCTACGAGCAGTACTTC. Amino acids: CASSWDTPYEQYF.

The V call is TRBV12-3 or TRBV12-4, the J call TRBJ1-1, with unresolved D. Trimming stripped 5 bases from V and 5 bases from J, with 12 bases between. This CDR3 comprises 13 residues. The CDR3, as DNA: TGTGCCAGCAGTCGTAGGGCGGGGACTGAAGCTTTCTTT. Encoded protein: CASSRRAGTEAFF.

The CDR3 coding sequence is TGCGCCAGCAGCAACGACAGGGGGCACGAAGAGACCCAGTACTTC. As protein: CASSNDRGHEETQYF. The chain combines TRBV5-1 with TRBJ2-5; TRBD1 aligns across 10 bases. Looked up from germline, CDR1 is SGHRS and CDR2 is YFSETQ. The J segment lost 3 bases and the V segment lost 4 bases, leaving 6 bases of the junction unmatched. This CDR3 contains 15 residues.

The CDR3: CASSQVGGDYNEQFF. CDR3 DNA: TGTGCCAGCAGCCAAGTCGGGGGGGACTACAATGAGCAGTTCTTC. This chain uses TRBV14 with TRBJ2-1, with 8 nucleotides matching TRBD2. Germline CDR1 reads SGHDN; CDR2 reads FVKESK. V lost 1 base to trimming and J lost 3 bases; unmatched junction nucleotides: 2. CDR3 length: 15 amino acids.

The V call is TRBV3-1 (or the pseudogene TRBV3-2), the J call TRBJ2-3; 9 nucleotides match TRBD2. The V gene's germline CDR1 is LGHDT and CDR2 YNNKEL (reference sequence). Unmatched junction bases numbered 9, after V lost 0 bases and J lost 2 bases. The CDR3 has 18 amino acids. CDR3 amino acids: CASSQDALAGINTDTQYF. CDR3 nucleotides: TGTGCCAGCAGCCAAGATGCTCTAGCGGGGATTAACACAGATACGCAGTATTTT.

As for this clone: Relative to the germline gene, one junction end is altered; a read error may explain this. J is TRBJ2-1 and V is TRBV9; D unresolved. The CDR3 has 12 residues. The germline V gene has CDR1 SGDLS and CDR2 YYNGEE. The CDR3 loop reads CASSAPKVELFF. The CDR3 DNA reads as TGTGCCAGCAGCGCCCCGAAAGTGGAGCTGTTCTTC.

This clone was seen only once. V and J are TRBV6-5 and TRBJ1-5; no clear D gene. Germline V lookup: CDR1 MNHEY, CDR2 SVGAGI. Trimming took 4 bases from V and 3 from J, leaving 10 bases between them. The CDR3 contains 14 residues. CDR3 sequence: CASSSGITNQPQHF. CDR3 in DNA: TGTGCCAGCAGTTCGGGGATTACCAATCAGCCCCAGCATTTT.

This chain uses TRBV7-9 with TRBJ2-5; D remains unclear. The CDR3 loop spans 14 amino acids. CDR1 and CDR2 from the germline V gene are SEHNR and FQNEAQ (reference sequence). Trimming removed 2 bases from V and 5 bases from J, with 12 bases in between. DNA for the CDR3: TGTGCCAGCAGCTTAAGTCAATACGCGGAGACCCAGTACTTC. Translated, it gives CASSLSQYAETQYF.

This clone was detected only once. This chain uses TRBV28 with TRBJ1-1; D possibly corresponds to TRBD1 (5 bases). CDR3 length: 12 amino acids. Germline CDR1 and CDR2: MDHEN and SYDVKM. V shed 7 bases and J shed 5 bases, with 11 bases lying between them. The DNA for the CDR3 is TGTGCCAGCACGTTGGGGGGAACTGAAGCTTTCTTT. This sequence encodes CASTLGGTEAFF.

The CDR3 DNA is TGTGCCAGCAGCCAAGACTCAACGGCGGGACTAGCGGGGGGCTTGGTCAAAGATACGCAGTATTTT. Translation gives CASSQDSTAGLAGGLVKDTQYF. This chain joins TRBV4-2 and TRBJ2-3; 15 bases map to TRBD2. The V gene's germline CDR1 is LGHNA and CDR2 YNFKEQ. Unmatched junction bases numbered 18, after V lost 0 bases and J lost 5 bases. There are 22 residues in the CDR3.

Written as DNA, the CDR3 is TGTGCCAGTAGTATTGGGGCTAGCGGCCAAGAGACCCAGTACTTC. Translated, it gives CASSIGASGQETQYF. This chain joins TRBV19 and TRBJ2-5, with 7 bases fitting TRBD2. This CDR3 contains 15 residues. The V segment lost 3 bases and the J segment 1 base; nucleotides outside the gene matches: 5. Looked up from germline, CDR1 is LNHDA and CDR2 is SQIVND (reference sequence). The full variable domain, in which reference TRBV19 and TRBJ2-5 provide the parts outside the CDR3, is DGGITQSPKYLFRKEGQNVTLSCEQNLNHDAMYWYRQDPGQGLRLIYYSQIVNDFQKGDIAEGYSVSREKKESFPLTVTSAQKNPTAFYLCASSIGASGQETQYFGPGTRLLVL.

This clone was recorded only once. The V call is TRBV4-2, the J call TRBJ1-6; 8 bases are shared with TRBD1. The ends lost 0 bases at V and 11 bases at J; junction bases unmatched: 15. The CDR3 runs 18 residues. Looked up from germline, CDR1 is LGHNA and CDR2 is YNFKEQ. The CDR3 DNA sequence: TGTGCCAGCAGCCAAGAACCGGTAAGGCGACAGGGGAGGCCACCCCTCCACTTT. Translated, it gives CASSQEPVRRQGRPPLHF.